This TCR beta chain comes out of a study of chemoradiotherapy in HPV16-positive cancers. Libraries were prepared by immunoSEQ multiplex PCR; TCRdb keeps only in-frame clonotypes and omits some of them. The sample has some 17,000 clones, more than 85% seen once; the top ten hold approximately 14%. After removal of 3 bases from V and 0 bases from J, the junction contained 10 bases not matched to a gene. The CDR3 is 16 amino acids. CDR1 and CDR2 (germline): GTSNPN, SVGIG (reference sequence). The gene calls are TRBV30 and TRBJ2-7, with 8 bases matching TRBD1. This specimen consisted of blood, obtained from a patient who underwent chemoradiotherapy. The receptor comes from a human donor with HPV-associated anogenital cancer. The CDR3, as DNA: TGTGCCTGGAGCACCAGGACAGGGAGAGGCTCCTACGAGCAGTACTTC. It encodes CAWSTRTGRGSYEQYF.